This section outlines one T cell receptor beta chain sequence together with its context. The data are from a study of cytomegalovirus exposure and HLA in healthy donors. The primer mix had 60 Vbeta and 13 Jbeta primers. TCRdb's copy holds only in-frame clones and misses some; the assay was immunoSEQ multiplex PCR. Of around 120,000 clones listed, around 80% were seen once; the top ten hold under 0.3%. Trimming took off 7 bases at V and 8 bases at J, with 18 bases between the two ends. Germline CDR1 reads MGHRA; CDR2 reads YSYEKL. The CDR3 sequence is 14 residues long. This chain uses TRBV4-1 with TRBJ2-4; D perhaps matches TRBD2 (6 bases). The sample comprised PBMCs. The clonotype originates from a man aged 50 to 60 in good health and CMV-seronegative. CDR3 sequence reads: CASTTPGVEDIQYF. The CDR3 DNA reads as TGCGCCAGCACGACTCCGGGGGTCGAGGACATTCAGTACTTC.